Here is one T cell receptor beta chain with its context. Antigen: not known. This sample is part of a study of early stage breast cancer tumors. The CDR3 spans 13 residues. The V end lost 6 bases, the J end lost 0 bases, and 6 bases lay between the germline ends. CDR1 and CDR2 (germline): MNHEY, SMNVEV (reference sequence). Data came from immunoSEQ multiplex PCR; TCRdb stores just in-frame clones and leaves some out. The table records about 72,000 clones, roughly three quarters of them present only once. Study observations and caveats: Compared with adjacent normal breast tissue, tumors showed 2.5 to 3-fold greater T cell density and higher clonality.

The gene calls are TRBV27 and TRBJ1-5; the D gene is possibly TRBD1 (5 bases). The sequencing input was blood. The clonotype originates from a person aged 55 to 70 with breast cancer. In DNA form, the CDR3 reads TGTGCCAGCAGCAGGGCTAGCAATCAGCCCCAGCATTTT. Its translation: CASSRASNQPQHF.